The T cell receptor beta chain under discussion was sequenced for a study of T cell repertoires in cytomegalovirus infection. Each CDR3 protein is one row after TCRdb ran MiXCR on the reads. The sample includes 90,000 to 110,000 distinct CDR3 sequences, 29% seen only once; the top ten take about 81%. This clonotype was seen only a few times. No antigen is known for it. The receptor's source is a human donor in good health (CMV status not recorded). Some clones in this sample may be carry-over from other donors' samples. The input for sequencing was CD8+ T cells from cultured PBMCs, taken from culture after CMV antigen stimulation.

CDR3 sequence: CASSNGGATYNEQFF. The DNA of the CDR3 is TGTGCCAGCAGCAACGGGGGGGCCACCTACAATGAGCAGTTCTTC. V gene TRBV27 combines with J gene TRBJ2-1; 8 nucleotides agree with TRBD2. The V and J ends lost 6 bases and 2 bases, in that order; junction bases with no gene match: 6. Germline V gene sequence: CDR1 MNHEY, CDR2 SMNVEV (reference sequence). This CDR3 has 15 residues.